This T cell receptor (beta chain) stems from a study of blood T cells in healthy people across ages. The germline V gene has CDR1 SNHLY and CDR2 FYNNEI. There are 14 residues in the CDR3. V lost 7 bases and J lost 7; bases outside the gene matches: 7. Only a few counts were recorded for this clonotype. Individuals who donated were healthy Caucasians from Russia aged roughly 6 to 90. Combining a sample-barcoded 5' primer with a J-beta primer mix, a second PCR ran for roughly 7 to 11 cycles. Through a template-switch adaptor with 12 random nucleotides, each cDNA molecule received a tag. TCRdb itself ran the 5' RACE reads through MiXCR, one entry per CDR3 protein. This sample carries more than 1.4 million distinct CDR3 sequences, 35% to 45% of them seen once, and the ten largest clones take roughly 7.7%.

Material: blood. The chain is built from TRBV2 and TRBJ2-1; TRBD2 matches 10 bases. The clonotype comes from a young woman in good health. CDR3 DNA: TGTGCCAGCACGCTCCTAGCGGGGGTGAATGAGCAGTTCTTC. Translating gives CASTLLAGVNEQFF.